These 14 T cell receptor beta chains came from one sample sequenced in a study of CD8+ T cells in alopecia areata. Extraction and reverse transcription of RNA yielded cDNA as the sequencing template. TCRdb's copy holds only in-frame clones and misses some; the assay was immunoSEQ multiplex PCR. This repertoire shows 200,000 to 250,000 clones, about 58% found once; its top ten account for roughly 1.5%. Treatment given: oral pan-JAK inhibitor, 5-10 mg twice daily. The specimen comprised CD4+ T cells sorted from blood, sampled at week 4, from a patient treated with tofacitinib. These receptors all come from a human donor with alopecia areata.

This chain uses TRBV14 with TRBJ1-2; TRBD1 is a possible D gene (5 bases). The V and J ends lost 1 base and 6 bases respectively, with 15 bases between them. Germline V gene data show CDR1 as SGHDN and CDR2 as FVKESK. The CDR3 is 15 amino acids. CDR3 amino acids: CASSQVAGTADGYTF. CDR3 bases: TGTGCCAGCAGCCAAGTGGCCGGGACCGCGGATGGCTACACCTTC.

This sequence joins TRBV23-1 and TRBJ1-2; D not resolved. TRBV23-1 is labeled an ORF, and its function is uncertain. CDR3 size: 13 residues. Deletions cut 0 bases from V and 2 bases from J, with 4 bases between. In nucleotides, the CDR3 is TGCGCCAGCAGTCAATCCGAGAACTATGGCTACACCTTC. It codes for CASSQSENYGYTF.

In DNA, the CDR3 is TGCGCCAGTACTCGGTCGGGCGGGCAGCCCCAGCATTTT. Translating gives CASTRSGGQPQHF. The chain uses TRBV23-1 and TRBJ1-5; no firm D call. TRBV23-1 is flagged as an ORF with uncertain function. This CDR3 is built from 13 residues. Trimming removed 9 bases at V and 7 bases at J, with 16 bases between.

The rearrangement joins TRBV2 to TRBJ2-7, with D unclear. The CDR3 contains 15 residues. CDR1 is SNHLY, CDR2 FYNNEI, per germline. Trimming shortened V by 2 bases and J by 6 bases, and 17 bases separated the two germline ends. CDR3 in amino acids: CASSERQLISGEQYF. The CDR3 DNA reads TGTGCCAGCAGTGAACGCCAGCTAATCTCGGGCGAGCAGTACTTC. The full variable domain, with the rest looked up from reference TRBV2 and TRBJ2-7, is EPEVTQTPSHQVTQMGQEVILRCVPISNHLYFYWYRQILGQKVEFLVSFYNNEISEKSEIFDDQFSVERPDGSNFTLKIRSTKLEDSAMYFCASSERQLISGEQYFGPGTRLTVT.

This clone was observed a single time. The V gene is TRBV9, the J gene TRBJ2-6; weak D call: TRBD2 (5 bases). The CDR3 loop spans 15 amino acids. Looked up from germline, CDR1 is SGDLS and CDR2 is YYNGEE. Trimming cost V 3 bases and J 0 bases, with 7 bases left between them. CDR3 sequence reads: CASSATSSGANVLTF. The CDR3 DNA reads as TGTGCCAGCAGCGCTACTAGCTCTGGGGCCAACGTCCTGACTTTC.

This clone was seen more than once but under ten times. The J gene is TRBJ1-1, the V gene TRBV19; no clear D gene. Trimming took 5 bases from V and 6 from J, leaving 13 bases between them. The CDR3 has 13 amino acids. Germline V gene sequence: CDR1 LNHDA, CDR2 SQIVND (reference sequence). The CDR3 nucleotides read TGTGCCAGTAGTCTCTCCCTGGGCGCTGAAGCTTTCTTT. It specifies CASSLSLGAEAFF.

V is TRBV7-3 and J is TRBJ2-1, with 8 bases that match TRBD1. CDR1 is SGHTA and CDR2 is FQGTGA in the germline V gene. CDR3 length: 15 residues. J was trimmed by 7 bases and V by 2 bases; bases with no gene match: 7. DNA for the CDR3: TGTGCCAGCAGCTTAGCAGGGGGCGCGTTAAATGAGCAGTTCTTC. Its translation is CASSLAGGALNEQFF.

The chain couples TRBV19 to TRBJ1-2; no firm D call. The CDR3 sequence is 12 residues long. CDR1 and CDR2 from the germline V gene are LNHDA and SQIVND (reference sequence). V was clipped by 2 bases and J by 6 bases, with 7 bases between them. This CDR3 is CASSISADGYTF. The DNA for the CDR3 is TGTGCCAGTAGTATAAGTGCGGATGGCTACACCTTC.

The chain couples TRBV11-2 to TRBJ1-1; D remains unclear. Germline loops: CDR1 SGHAT, CDR2 FQNNGV. The CDR3 consists of 13 residues. The V gene lost 5 bases and the J gene lost 0 bases, with 7 bases spanning the gap. The CDR3 DNA reads TGTGCCAGCAGCCCTCGGATGAACACTGAAGCTTTCTTT. It is translated as CASSPRMNTEAFF.

This clone occurred a few times. V gene TRBV5-1 combines with J gene TRBJ1-2; 9 bases map to TRBD1. CDR1 and CDR2 (germline): SGHRS, YFSETQ. The CDR3 covers 14 residues. The ends lost 6 bases at V and 7 bases at J; junction bases unmatched: 10. The CDR3 here is CASNSIQGAGGYTF. In nucleotides, the CDR3 is TGCGCCAGCAACTCTATACAGGGGGCAGGTGGCTACACCTTC.

This clone came up once. This sequence joins TRBV6-5 and TRBJ2-3; no clear D. Germline CDR1 reads MNHEY; CDR2 reads SVGAGI. Trimming took 2 bases from V and 6 from J, leaving 6 bases between them. The CDR3 contains 12 residues. In nucleotides, the CDR3 is TGTGCCAGCAGTTACGACCGCGATACGCAGTATTTT. Translation gives CASSYDRDTQYF.

The CDR3 sequence is CSVMQTSGGVNPNEQFF. CDR3 nucleotide sequence: TGCAGCGTTATGCAGACTAGCGGGGGGGTTAATCCCAATGAGCAGTTCTTC. The chain has TRBV29-1 and TRBJ2-1; 14 nucleotides align to TRBD2. V trimming: 5 bases; J trimming: 6 bases; junction bases outside the gene matches: 12. Germline-derived CDR1 and CDR2 are SQVTM and ANQGSEA. This CDR3 is built from 17 residues.

The rearrangement links TRBV29-1 to TRBJ2-1; TRBD2 agrees at 12 bases. With 7 bases clipped from V and 2 bases from J, the junction kept 3 bases outside the gene matches. The germline gives CDR1 SQVTM, CDR2 ANQGSEA. This CDR3 contains 14 residues. The CDR3 spells CSASGGAPYNEQFF. In DNA form, the CDR3 reads TGCAGCGCTAGCGGGGGGGCCCCCTACAATGAGCAGTTCTTC.

This clone was recorded many times. CDR3 nucleotide sequence: TGTGCCAGCAGCCAGGGGACAGGGGCTGGAAACACCATATATTTT. This codes for CASSQGTGAGNTIYF. The chain recombines TRBV7-3 with TRBJ1-3; 10 positions agree with TRBD1. The length of the CDR3 is 15 residues. Germline V gene data show CDR1 as SGHTA and CDR2 as FQGTGA. With 5 bases clipped from V and 2 bases from J, the junction kept 3 bases outside the gene matches.